These 25 T cell receptor beta chains originate from one sample sequenced in a study of blood T cell repertoires in COVID-19. The repertoire was sequenced with immunoSEQ multiplex PCR; TCRdb's copy has only in-frame clones and lacks some. Among more than 15,000 clones, 87% were seen once, and the ten largest hold roughly 8.3%. The specimen was peripheral blood. These receptors were obtained from a human donor in a cohort sampled during active COVID-19. The donor label of this sample is uncertain.

V is TRBV6-1 and J is TRBJ1-4, with no clear D. This CDR3 contains 15 residues. Trimming took off 0 bases at V and 0 bases at J, with 5 bases between the two ends. Germline assignment: CDR1 MNHNS and CDR2 SASEGT. The CDR3 nucleotides are TGTGCCAGCAGTGAAGCGCGGGCAACTAATGAAAAACTGTTTTTT. As protein: CASSEARATNEKLFF.

The rearrangement uses TRBV3-1 (or the pseudogene TRBV3-2) and TRBJ2-2, with 10 bases identical to TRBD2. Germline V lookup: CDR1 LGHDT, CDR2 YNNKEL (reference sequence). The V segment lost 4 bases and the J segment 2 bases; nucleotides outside the gene matches: 10. CDR3 length: 18 amino acids. The CDR3 protein is CASSLNPLAGANTGELFF. CDR3 sequence (DNA): TGTGCCAGCAGCCTTAATCCTCTAGCGGGGGCAAACACCGGGGAGCTGTTTTTT.

V gene TRBV4-1 combines with J gene TRBJ2-6; maybe TRBD2 (6 bases). Germline V gene lookup returns CDR1 MGHRA and CDR2 YSYEKL. This CDR3 is built from 17 residues. V lost 4 bases and J 0 bases, leaving 13 bases between the germline ends. CDR3 amino acids: CASSPFGGSSGANVLTF. For the CDR3, the DNA is TGCGCCAGCAGCCCATTTGGGGGGTCCTCTGGGGCCAACGTCCTGACTTTC.

The rearrangement uses TRBV4-1 and TRBJ2-3, with 13 bases that match TRBD2. Trimming at V came to 4 bases and at J to 1 base, leaving 11 bases not matched to a gene. The CDR3 is 19 amino acids. CDR1 MGHRA and CDR2 YSYEKL come from the germline V gene. The CDR3 nucleotides read TGCGCCAGCAGCCCTCGGACTAGCGGGAGTAGGGGCGGCACAGATACGCAGTATTTT. Translating it yields CASSPRTSGSRGGTDTQYF.

The J gene is TRBJ2-5, the V gene TRBV5-1; weak D call: TRBD2 (5 bases). The CDR3 runs to 16 residues. Germline V gene sequence: CDR1 SGHRS, CDR2 YFSETQ. V gave up 4 bases and J gave up 6 bases, with 22 bases separating them. The CDR3 protein is CASSHPRAEGLKTQYF. The CDR3 DNA sequence: TGCGCCAGCAGCCACCCTCGAGCCGAGGGCCTAAAGACCCAGTACTTC.

This clone appeared once. The rearrangement links TRBV5-4 to TRBJ1-2, with TRBD1 matching 11 bases. V shed 1 base, J shed 6 bases, and the junction held 5 bases outside the gene matches. This CDR3 comprises 15 residues. Germline V gene lookup returns CDR1 SGHNT and CDR2 YYREEE (reference sequence). CDR3 loop: CASSLRTGGYDGYTF. In DNA, the CDR3 is TGTGCCAGCAGCTTGAGGACAGGGGGCTACGATGGCTACACCTTC.

This chain joins TRBV29-1 and TRBJ1-1, with D unresolved. Trimming removed 1 base from V and 3 bases from J, with 12 bases in between. Germline V gene data show CDR1 as SQVTM and CDR2 as ANQGSEA. This CDR3 has 14 amino acids. The CDR3 reads CSVEGLSRDTEAFF. DNA for the CDR3: TGCAGCGTTGAAGGGTTGTCGAGAGACACTGAAGCTTTCTTT.

The chain carries TRBV11-2 and TRBJ2-3; D unresolved. CDR3 length equals 14 residues. Deletions cut 4 bases from V and 10 bases from J, with 18 bases between. Germline V gene lookup returns CDR1 SGHAT and CDR2 FQNNGV. For the CDR3, the DNA is TGTGCCAGCAGCTCACAGCCCTCCGTGGGTTCGCAGTATTTT. This translates into CASSSQPSVGSQYF.

J is TRBJ1-1 and V is TRBV6-5; the match to TRBD1 covers 8 bases. V shed 6 bases and J 5 bases; nucleotides not matched to a gene: 8. Looked up from germline, CDR1 is MNHEY and CDR2 is SVGAGI. CDR3 length: 14 amino acids. The CDR3 sequence: CASRATGGITEAFF. The CDR3 DNA is TGTGCCAGCAGGGCAACAGGGGGGATTACTGAAGCTTTCTTT.

This sequence joins TRBV21-1 and TRBJ2-2; TRBD1 was called by the table and not checked on the DNA. TRBV21-1 has pseudogene status. The CDR3 extends over 17 amino acids. The CDR3 sequence is CASSKGVGTSVSGELFF. Here the CDR3 DNA reads TGTGCCAGCAGCAAAGGCGTCGGGACATCGGTATCCGGGGAGCTGTTTTTT.

The CDR3 protein is CASSSTGTGNEKLFF. CDR3 nucleotides: TGTGCCAGCAGTTCAACCGGGACAGGGAATGAAAAACTGTTTTTT. The chain employs TRBV28 and TRBJ1-4; 9 bases line up with TRBD1. V shed 4 bases, J shed 5 bases, and the junction held 5 bases outside the gene matches. The CDR3 extends over 15 amino acids. Germline V gives CDR1 MDHEN, CDR2 SYDVKM.

This chain connects TRBV15 to TRBJ2-1, with D maybe TRBD2 (5 bases). Germline V gene sequence: CDR1 LNHNV, CDR2 YYDKDF (reference sequence). The CDR3 loop spans 18 amino acids. V lost 0 bases and J lost 8, with 23 bases in between. In DNA, the CDR3 is TGTGCCACCAGCAGAGAAGGTGCTAGCAGGAGGAGGTCCCATGAGCAGTTCTTC. It yields the protein CATSREGASRRRSHEQFF.

The chain has TRBV7-9 and TRBJ1-6, with D maybe TRBD1 (5 bases). V was pared by 1 base and J by 6 bases, with 7 bases between. The CDR3 sequence is 14 residues long. Germline V gene data show CDR1 as SEHNR and CDR2 as FQNEAQ (reference sequence). The CDR3 coding sequence is TGTGCCAGCAGCTTAGAACAGGCTAATTCACCCCTCCACTTT. As protein: CASSLEQANSPLHF.

This chain links TRBV11-3 with TRBJ2-5; TRBD2 matches 8 bases. Unmatched junction bases numbered 6, after V lost 5 bases and J lost 4 bases. There are 14 residues in the CDR3. In germline, CDR1 is SGHNT, CDR2 YENEEA. The chain's CDR3 is CASSPGLEPETQYF. The CDR3, as DNA: TGTGCCAGCAGCCCGGGACTAGAGCCAGAGACCCAGTACTTC.

The count of this clone is one. J is TRBJ2-5 and V is TRBV5-1; the D gene is possibly TRBD1 (8 bases). The germline V gene encodes CDR1 SGHRS and CDR2 YFSETQ. V lost 5 bases to trimming and J lost 4 bases, with 18 bases between them. CDR3 length: 15 amino acids. The CDR3, as DNA: TGCGCCAGCAGTCGAGTGACAGGGGAGGGAGAGACCCAGTACTTC. Amino acids: CASSRVTGEGETQYF.

V usage is TRBV18 and J usage is TRBJ2-7; no clear D gene. Germline V CDR1 and CDR2: KGHSH, LQKENI. CDR3 length: 13 residues. Trimming removed 6 bases at V and 3 bases at J, with 12 bases between. The CDR3 protein is CASSLSFSYEQYF. DNA of the CDR3: TGTGCCAGCTCGCTAAGTTTTAGCTACGAGCAGTACTTC.

In the case of this clone: The sample carries other DNA sequences with the same CDR3. The V and J genes are TRBV18 and TRBJ2-3; 12 bases map to TRBD2. V lost 2 bases to trimming and J lost 0 bases; unmatched junction nucleotides: 0. This CDR3 is built from 16 residues. Germline CDR1 is KGHSH and CDR2 is LQKENI. The CDR3 loop is CASSPGTSGSTDTQYF. The CDR3 DNA sequence: TGTGCCAGCTCACCAGGGACTAGCGGGAGCACAGATACGCAGTATTTT.

The gene calls are TRBV7-3 and TRBJ2-1, with 7 bases aligning to TRBD2. With 2 bases clipped from V and 2 bases from J, the junction kept 3 bases outside the gene matches. The germline gives CDR1 SGHTA, CDR2 FQGTGA. This CDR3 region has 15 residues. The chain's CDR3 is CASSLSREAYNEQFF. In DNA, the CDR3 is TGTGCCAGCAGCTTATCCCGGGAGGCCTACAATGAGCAGTTCTTC.

CDR3 DNA: TGTGCCAGCTCACCACCGGGAGCCGGGGGTAATGAAAAACTGTTTTTT. Its translation is CASSPPGAGGNEKLFF. The gene calls are TRBV18 and TRBJ1-4; maybe TRBD1 (5 bases). The CDR3 contains 16 residues. From germline, CDR1 is KGHSH and CDR2 LQKENI. Trimming cost V 0 bases and J 4 bases, with 12 bases left between them.

The genes are TRBV7-2 and TRBJ1-2; D is ambiguous. CDR1 is SGHTA, CDR2 FQGNSA, per germline. Trimming left V 6 bases short and J 6 bases short, with 14 bases between. This CDR3 has 13 residues. In DNA form, the CDR3 reads TGTGCCAGCAGGGAAGGCGGTCCTAATGGCTACACCTTC. It specifies CASREGGPNGYTF.

The genes are TRBV28 and TRBJ2-1; 10 nucleotides agree with TRBD2. Germline lookup yields CDR1 MDHEN and CDR2 SYDVKM. The CDR3 length is 15 residues. Losses at the gene ends were 5 bases for V and 2 bases for J; bases not matched to a gene: 3. The chain's CDR3 is CASSPGTSAYNEQFF. Written as DNA, the CDR3 is TGTGCCAGCAGTCCAGGGACTAGCGCCTACAATGAGCAGTTCTTC.

V gene TRBV21-1 combines with J gene TRBJ1-5; the DNA was not compared with TRBD1, the D call given in the table. TRBV21-1 is shown as a pseudogene. The CDR3 consists of 14 residues. As DNA, the CDR3 is TGTGCCAGCAGCACGAGGGACAGTGATCAGCCCCAGCATTTT. Residues: CASSTRDSDQPQHF.

This chain joins TRBV5-6 and TRBJ2-5; perhaps TRBD2 as D (5 bases). This CDR3 has 15 amino acids. Trimming stripped 4 bases from V and 0 bases from J, with 13 bases between. Per the germline V gene, CDR1 is SGHDT and CDR2 is YYEEEE. The CDR3, as DNA: TGTGCCAGCAGCGAACGAAGCGGAGACCAAGAGACCCAGTACTTC. Translated: CASSERSGDQETQYF.

The chain combines TRBV30 with TRBJ1-6; D is unclear. The CDR3 covers 13 residues. With 1 base removed from V and 5 bases from J, the gap between germline ends came to 6 bases. Germline V lookup: CDR1 GTSNPN, CDR2 SVGIG (reference sequence). CDR3 residues: CAWSGGNNSPLHF. The CDR3 nucleotides are TGTGCCTGGAGTGGCGGCAATAATTCACCCCTCCACTTT.

The chain combines TRBV28 with TRBJ1-2, with TRBD1 matching 12 bases. This CDR3 contains 17 residues. V lost 4 bases and J lost 1; bases outside the gene matches: 7. The V gene's germline CDR1 is MDHEN and CDR2 SYDVKM. The CDR3 nucleotides read TGTGCCAGCAGTTCCGGGACAGGGGGCCAAATTAACTATGGCTACACCTTC. Encoded protein: CASSSGTGGQINYGYTF.